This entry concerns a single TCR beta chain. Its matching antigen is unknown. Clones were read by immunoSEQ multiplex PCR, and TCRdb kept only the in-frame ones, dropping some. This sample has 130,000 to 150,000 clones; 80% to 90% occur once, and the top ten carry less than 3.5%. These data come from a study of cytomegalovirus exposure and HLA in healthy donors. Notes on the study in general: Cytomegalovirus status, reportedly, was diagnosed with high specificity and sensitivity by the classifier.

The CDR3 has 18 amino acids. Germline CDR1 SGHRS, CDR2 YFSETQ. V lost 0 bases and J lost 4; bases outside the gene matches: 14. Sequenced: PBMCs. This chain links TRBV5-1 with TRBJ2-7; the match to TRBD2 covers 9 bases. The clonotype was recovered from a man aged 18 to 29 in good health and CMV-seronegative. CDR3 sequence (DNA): TGCGCCAGCAGCTTGGATGGTGTGGGAGCGGGGGGCCTTTACGAGCAGTACTTC. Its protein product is CASSLDGVGAGGLYEQYF.